The clone carrying this T cell receptor (beta chain) showed up just a few times. The CDR3 is made up of 13 amino acids. V gave up 4 bases and J gave up 11 bases, with 17 bases separating them. Germline values: CDR1 LGHNA, CDR2 YNFKEQ. This record belongs to a study of technical replicates of blood from a few donors. The table came from immunoSEQ multiplex PCR; TCRdb's copy has only in-frame clones and leaves some out. This sample has 7,500 to 8,500 clones, with approximately 87% found just once. J is TRBJ2-5 and V is TRBV4-2; TRBD1 might be the D (6 bases). The sequence derives from a human donor in good health. The sequenced material came from PBMCs. CDR3 amino acids: CASSPEPPGHQYF. CDR3 DNA: TGTGCCAGCAGCCCGGAACCCCCGGGACATCAGTACTTC.